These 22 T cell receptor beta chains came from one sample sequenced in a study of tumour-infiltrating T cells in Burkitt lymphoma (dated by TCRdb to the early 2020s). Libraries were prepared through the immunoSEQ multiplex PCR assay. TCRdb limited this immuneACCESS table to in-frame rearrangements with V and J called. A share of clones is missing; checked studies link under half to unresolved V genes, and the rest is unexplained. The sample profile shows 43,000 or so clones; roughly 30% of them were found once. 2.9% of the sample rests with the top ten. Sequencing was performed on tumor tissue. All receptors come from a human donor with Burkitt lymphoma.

CDR3 sequence reads: CASSSSGLNTGELFF. The CDR3 DNA follows: TGTGCCAGCAGCTCTAGCGGGTTGAACACCGGGGAGCTGTTTTTT. The chain links TRBV7-3 to TRBJ2-2, with TRBD2 identical over 8 bases. Trimming at V came to 4 bases and at J to 1 base, leaving 2 bases not matched to a gene. In germline, CDR1 is SGHTA, CDR2 FQGTGA. The CDR3 is 15 amino acids.

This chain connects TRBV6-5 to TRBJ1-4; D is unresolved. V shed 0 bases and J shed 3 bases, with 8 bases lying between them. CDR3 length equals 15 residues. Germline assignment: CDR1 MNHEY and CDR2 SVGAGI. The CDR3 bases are TGTGCCAGCAGTTACTCGGGAGGGTCTAATGAAAAACTGTTTTTT. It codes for CASSYSGGSNEKLFF.

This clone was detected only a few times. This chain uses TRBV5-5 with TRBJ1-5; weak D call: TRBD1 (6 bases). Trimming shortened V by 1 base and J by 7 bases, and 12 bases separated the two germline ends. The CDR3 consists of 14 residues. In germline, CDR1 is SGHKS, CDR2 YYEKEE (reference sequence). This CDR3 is CASSLNRVGQPQHF. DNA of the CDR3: TGTGCCAGCAGCTTGAACAGGGTAGGACAGCCCCAGCATTTT.

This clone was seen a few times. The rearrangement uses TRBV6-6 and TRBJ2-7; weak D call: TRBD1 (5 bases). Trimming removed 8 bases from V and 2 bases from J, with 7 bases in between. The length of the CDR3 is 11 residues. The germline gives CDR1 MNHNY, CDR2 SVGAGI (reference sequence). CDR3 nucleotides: TGTGCCAGCGGGGCTCCCTACGAGCAGTACTTC. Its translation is CASGAPYEQYF.

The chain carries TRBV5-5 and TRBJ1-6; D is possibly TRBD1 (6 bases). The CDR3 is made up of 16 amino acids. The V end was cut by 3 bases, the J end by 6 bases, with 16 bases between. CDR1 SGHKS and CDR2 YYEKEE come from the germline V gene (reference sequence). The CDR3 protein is CASSWVPDSINSPLHF. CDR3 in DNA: TGTGCCAGCAGCTGGGTCCCGGACAGCATTAATTCACCCCTCCACTTT.

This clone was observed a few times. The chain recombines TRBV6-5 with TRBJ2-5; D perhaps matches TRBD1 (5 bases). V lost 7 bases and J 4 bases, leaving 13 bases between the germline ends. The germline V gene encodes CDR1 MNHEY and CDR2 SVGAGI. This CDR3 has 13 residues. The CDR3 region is CASTSSGPETQYF. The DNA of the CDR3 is TGTGCCAGCACCTCTTCAGGGCCAGAGACCCAGTACTTC.

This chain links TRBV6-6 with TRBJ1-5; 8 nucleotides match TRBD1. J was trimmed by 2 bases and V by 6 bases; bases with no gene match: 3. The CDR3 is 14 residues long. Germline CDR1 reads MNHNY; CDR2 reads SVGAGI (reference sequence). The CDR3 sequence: CASSQGARNQPQHF. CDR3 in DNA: TGTGCCAGCAGCCAGGGGGCGCGCAATCAGCCCCAGCATTTT.

The CDR3 bases are TGTGCCAGTAGTATTCTACCGGGACAGTCCAATCAGCCCCAGCATTTT. This translates into CASSILPGQSNQPQHF. The chain employs TRBV19 and TRBJ1-5; 7 nucleotides match TRBD1. The CDR3 is made up of 16 amino acids. CDR1 and CDR2 (germline): LNHDA, SQIVND (reference sequence). The V segment lost 3 bases and the J segment 3 bases; nucleotides outside the gene matches: 8.

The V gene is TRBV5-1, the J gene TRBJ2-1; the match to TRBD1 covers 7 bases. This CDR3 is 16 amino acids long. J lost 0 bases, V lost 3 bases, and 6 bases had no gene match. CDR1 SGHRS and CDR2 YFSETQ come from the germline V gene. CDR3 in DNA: TGCGCCAGCAGCTCAACGACAGGGAGCTCCTACAATGAGCAGTTCTTC. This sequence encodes CASSSTTGSSYNEQFF. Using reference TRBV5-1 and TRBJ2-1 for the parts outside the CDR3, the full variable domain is KAGVTQTPRYLIKTRGQQVTLSCSPISGHRSVSWYQQTPGQGLQFLFEYFSETQRNKGNFPGRFSGRQFSNSRSEMNVSTLELGDSALYLCASSSTTGSSYNEQFFGPGTRLTVL.

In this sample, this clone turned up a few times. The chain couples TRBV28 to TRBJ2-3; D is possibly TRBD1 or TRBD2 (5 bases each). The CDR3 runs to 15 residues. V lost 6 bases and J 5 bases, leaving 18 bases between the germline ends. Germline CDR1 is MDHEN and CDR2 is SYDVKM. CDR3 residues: CASSTRGAWQDTQYF. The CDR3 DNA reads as TGTGCCAGCAGCACCCGAGGGGCGTGGCAAGATACGCAGTATTTT.

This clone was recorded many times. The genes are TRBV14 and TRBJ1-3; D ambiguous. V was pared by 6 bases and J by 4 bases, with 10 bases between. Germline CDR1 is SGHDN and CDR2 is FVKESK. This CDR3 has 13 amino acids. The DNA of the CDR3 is TGTGCCAGCAGGCACCCCCCGGGAAACACCATATATTTT. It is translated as CASRHPPGNTIYF.

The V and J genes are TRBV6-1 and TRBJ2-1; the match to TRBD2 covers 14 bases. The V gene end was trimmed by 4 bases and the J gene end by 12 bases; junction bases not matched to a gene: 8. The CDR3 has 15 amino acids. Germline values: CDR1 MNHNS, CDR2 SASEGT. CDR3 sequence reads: CASSGLAGGPIGQFF. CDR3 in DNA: TGTGCCAGCAGTGGACTAGCGGGGGGGCCAATAGGGCAGTTCTTC.

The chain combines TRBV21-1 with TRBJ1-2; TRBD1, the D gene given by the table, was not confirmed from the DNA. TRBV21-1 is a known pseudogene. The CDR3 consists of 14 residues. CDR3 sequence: CASSALRRPYGYTF. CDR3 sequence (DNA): TGTGCCAGCAGCGCCCTACGCAGGCCCTATGGCTACACCTTC.

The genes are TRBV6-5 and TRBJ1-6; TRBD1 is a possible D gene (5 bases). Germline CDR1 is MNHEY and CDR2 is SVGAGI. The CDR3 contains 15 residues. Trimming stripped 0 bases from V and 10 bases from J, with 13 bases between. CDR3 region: CASSYSGQRGSPLHF. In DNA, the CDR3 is TGTGCCAGCAGTTACTCGGGCCAGAGGGGCTCACCCCTCCACTTT.

CDR3 amino acids: CASSSITGLGTEAFF. As DNA, the CDR3 is TGTGCCAGCAGCTCTATAACAGGGCTGGGGACTGAAGCTTTCTTT. J is TRBJ1-1 and V is TRBV7-8; perhaps TRBD1 as D (6 bases). CDR1 and CDR2 from the germline V gene are SGHVS and FQNEAQ. Trimming removed 4 bases from V and 5 bases from J, with 17 bases in between. This CDR3 spans 15 amino acids.

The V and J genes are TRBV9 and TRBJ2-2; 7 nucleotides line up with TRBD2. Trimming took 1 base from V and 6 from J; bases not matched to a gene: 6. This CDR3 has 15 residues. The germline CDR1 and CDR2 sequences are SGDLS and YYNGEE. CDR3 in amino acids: CASSVSSGVSGELFF. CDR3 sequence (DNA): TGTGCCAGCAGCGTATCCAGCGGGGTGTCCGGGGAGCTGTTTTTT.

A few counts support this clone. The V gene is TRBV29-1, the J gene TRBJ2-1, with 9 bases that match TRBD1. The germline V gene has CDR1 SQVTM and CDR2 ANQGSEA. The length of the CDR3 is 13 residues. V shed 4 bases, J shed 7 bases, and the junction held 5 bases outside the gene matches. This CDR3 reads CSVGPGQGNEQFF. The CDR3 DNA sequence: TGCAGCGTTGGCCCGGGACAGGGAAATGAGCAGTTCTTC.

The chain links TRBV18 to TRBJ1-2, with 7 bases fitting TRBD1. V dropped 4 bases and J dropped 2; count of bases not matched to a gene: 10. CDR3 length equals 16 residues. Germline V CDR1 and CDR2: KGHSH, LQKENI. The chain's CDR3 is CASSLGSPTGNYGYTF. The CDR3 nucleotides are TGTGCCAGCTCACTCGGGAGTCCGACAGGGAACTATGGCTACACCTTC.

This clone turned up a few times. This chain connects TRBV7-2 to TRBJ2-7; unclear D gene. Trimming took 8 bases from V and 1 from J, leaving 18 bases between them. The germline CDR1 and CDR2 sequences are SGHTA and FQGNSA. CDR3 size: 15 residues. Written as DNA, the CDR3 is TGTGCCAGCGGCTCCGGGCCAGCTGATTCCTACGAGCAGTACTTC. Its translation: CASGSGPADSYEQYF.

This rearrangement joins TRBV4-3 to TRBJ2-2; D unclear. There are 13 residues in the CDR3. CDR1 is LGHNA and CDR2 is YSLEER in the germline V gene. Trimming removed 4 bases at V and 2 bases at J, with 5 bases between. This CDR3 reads CASSLHNTGELFF. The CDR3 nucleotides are TGCGCCAGCAGCCTTCATAACACCGGGGAGCTGTTTTTT.

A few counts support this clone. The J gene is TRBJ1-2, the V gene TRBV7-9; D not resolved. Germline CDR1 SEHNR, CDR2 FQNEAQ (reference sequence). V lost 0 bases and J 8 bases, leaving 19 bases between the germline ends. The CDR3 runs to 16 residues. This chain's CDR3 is CASSLASGRWTGGYTF. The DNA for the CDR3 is TGTGCCAGCAGCTTAGCGTCCGGGCGTTGGACGGGAGGCTACACCTTC.

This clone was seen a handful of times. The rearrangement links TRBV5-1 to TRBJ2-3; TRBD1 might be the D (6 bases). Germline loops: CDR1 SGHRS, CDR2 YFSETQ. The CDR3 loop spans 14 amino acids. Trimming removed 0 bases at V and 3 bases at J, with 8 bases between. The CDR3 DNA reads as TGCGCCAGCAGCTTGGGGGGGCTAACAGATACGCAGTATTTT. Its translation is CASSLGGLTDTQYF.